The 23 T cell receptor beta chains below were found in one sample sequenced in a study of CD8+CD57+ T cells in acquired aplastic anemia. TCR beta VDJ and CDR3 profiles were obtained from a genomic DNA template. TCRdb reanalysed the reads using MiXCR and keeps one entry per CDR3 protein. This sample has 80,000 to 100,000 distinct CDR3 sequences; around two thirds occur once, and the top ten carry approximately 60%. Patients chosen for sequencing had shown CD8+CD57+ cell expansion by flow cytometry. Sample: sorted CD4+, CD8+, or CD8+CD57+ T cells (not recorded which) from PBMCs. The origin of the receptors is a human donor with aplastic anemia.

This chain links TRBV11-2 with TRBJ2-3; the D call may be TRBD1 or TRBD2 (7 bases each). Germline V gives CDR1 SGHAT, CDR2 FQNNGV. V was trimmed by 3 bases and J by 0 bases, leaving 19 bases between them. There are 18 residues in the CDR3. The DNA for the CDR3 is TGTGCCAGCAGCTTCGGCAGGGGGAGCGGGGTTAGCACAGATACGCAGTATTTT. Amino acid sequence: CASSFGRGSGVSTDTQYF. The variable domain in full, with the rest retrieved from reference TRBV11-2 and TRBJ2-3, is EAGVAQSPRYKIIEKRQSVAFWCNPISGHATLYWYQQILGQGPKLLIQFQNNGVVDDSQLPKDRFSAERLKGVDSTLKIQPAKLEDSAVYLCASSFGRGSGVSTDTQYFGPGTRLTVL.

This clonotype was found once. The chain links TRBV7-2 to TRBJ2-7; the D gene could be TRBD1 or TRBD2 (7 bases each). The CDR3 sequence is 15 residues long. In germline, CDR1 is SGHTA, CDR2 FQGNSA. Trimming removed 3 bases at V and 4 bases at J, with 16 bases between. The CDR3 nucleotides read TGTGCCAGCAGCTTGGGAGGGGGCAGCACATACGAGCAGTACTTC. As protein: CASSLGGGSTYEQYF. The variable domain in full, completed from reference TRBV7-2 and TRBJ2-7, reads GAGVSQSPSNKVTEKGKDVELRCDPISGHTALYWYRQSLGQGLEFLIYFQGNSAPDKSGLPSDRFSAERTGGSVSTLTIQRTQQEDSAVYLCASSLGGGSTYEQYFGPGTRLTVT.

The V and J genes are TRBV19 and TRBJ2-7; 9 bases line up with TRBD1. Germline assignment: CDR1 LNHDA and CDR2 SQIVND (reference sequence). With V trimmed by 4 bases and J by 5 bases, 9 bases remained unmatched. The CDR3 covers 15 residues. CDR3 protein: CASSTRQGGRDEQYF. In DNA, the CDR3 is TGTGCCAGTAGTACGCGACAGGGGGGTAGGGACGAGCAGTACTTC.

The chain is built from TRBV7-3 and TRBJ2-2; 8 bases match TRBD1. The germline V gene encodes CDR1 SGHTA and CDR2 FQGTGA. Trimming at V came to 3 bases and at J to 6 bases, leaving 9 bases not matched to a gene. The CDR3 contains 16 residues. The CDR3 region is CASSLTGARGSGELFF. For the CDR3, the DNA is TGTGCCAGCAGCTTGACAGGGGCCCGCGGATCCGGGGAGCTGTTTTTT.

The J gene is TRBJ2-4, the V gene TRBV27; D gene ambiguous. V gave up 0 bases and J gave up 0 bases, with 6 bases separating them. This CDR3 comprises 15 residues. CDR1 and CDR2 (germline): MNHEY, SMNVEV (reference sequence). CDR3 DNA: TGTGCCAGCAGTTTATCAGGCAGAGCCAAAAACATTCAGTACTTC. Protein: CASSLSGRAKNIQYF.

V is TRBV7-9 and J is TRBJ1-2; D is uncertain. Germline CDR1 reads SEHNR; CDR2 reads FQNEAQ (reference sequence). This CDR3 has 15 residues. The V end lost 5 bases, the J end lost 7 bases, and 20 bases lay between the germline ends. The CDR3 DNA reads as TGTGCCAGCAGCCCAAGCGACGGTTCAGGTGGTGGCTACACCTTC. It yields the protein CASSPSDGSGGGYTF.

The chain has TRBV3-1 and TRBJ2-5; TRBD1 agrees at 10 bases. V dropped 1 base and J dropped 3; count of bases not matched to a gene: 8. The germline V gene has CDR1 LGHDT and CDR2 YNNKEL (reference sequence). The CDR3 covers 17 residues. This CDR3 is CASSQAQGTGDEETQYF. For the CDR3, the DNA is TGTGCCAGCAGCCAAGCACAAGGGACAGGGGATGAAGAGACCCAGTACTTC.

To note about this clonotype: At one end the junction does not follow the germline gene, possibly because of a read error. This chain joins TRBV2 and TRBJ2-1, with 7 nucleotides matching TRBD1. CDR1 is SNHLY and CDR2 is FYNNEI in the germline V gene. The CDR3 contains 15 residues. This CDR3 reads CASSFRQGKHNEQFF. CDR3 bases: TGTGCCAGCAGCTTTAGACAGGGAAAACACAATGAGCAATTCTTC.

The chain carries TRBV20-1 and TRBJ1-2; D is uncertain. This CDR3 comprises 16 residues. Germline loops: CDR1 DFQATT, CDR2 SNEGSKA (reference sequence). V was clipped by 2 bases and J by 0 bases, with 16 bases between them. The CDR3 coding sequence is TGCAGTGCTAGACGGGCCAACGAAGGATCTAACTATGGCTACACCTTC. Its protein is CSARRANEGSNYGYTF.

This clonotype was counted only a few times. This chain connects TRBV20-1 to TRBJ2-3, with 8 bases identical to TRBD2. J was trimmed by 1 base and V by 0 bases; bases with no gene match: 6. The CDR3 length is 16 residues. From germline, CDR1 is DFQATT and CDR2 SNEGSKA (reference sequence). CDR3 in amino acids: CSARDRSAGGTDTQYF. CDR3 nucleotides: TGCAGTGCTAGAGATCGGTCAGCGGGGGGCACAGATACGCAGTATTTT.

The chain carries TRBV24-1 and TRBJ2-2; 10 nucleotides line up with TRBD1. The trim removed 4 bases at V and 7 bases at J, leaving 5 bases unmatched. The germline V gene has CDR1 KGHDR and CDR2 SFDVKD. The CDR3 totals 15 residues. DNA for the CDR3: TGTGCCACCAGTGACGTCGACAGGGGGCACGGGGAGCTGTTTTTT. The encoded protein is CATSDVDRGHGELFF.

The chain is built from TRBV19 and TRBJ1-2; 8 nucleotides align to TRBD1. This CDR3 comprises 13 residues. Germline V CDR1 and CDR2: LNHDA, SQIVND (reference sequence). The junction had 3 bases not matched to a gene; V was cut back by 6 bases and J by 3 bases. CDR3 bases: TGTGCCAGTAGGGACAGGGTGGACTATGGCTACACCTTC. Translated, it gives CASRDRVDYGYTF. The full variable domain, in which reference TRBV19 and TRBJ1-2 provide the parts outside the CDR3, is DGGITQSPKYLFRKEGQNVTLSCEQNLNHDAMYWYRQDPGQGLRLIYYSQIVNDFQKGDIAEGYSVSREKKESFPLTVTSAQKNPTAFYLCASRDRVDYGYTFGSGTRLTVV.

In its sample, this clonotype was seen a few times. The CDR3 region is CASTRDGGGEQYF. CDR3 sequence (DNA): TGCGCCAGCACCAGAGACGGGGGAGGGGAGCAGTACTTC. V and J are TRBV10-2 and TRBJ2-7, with 7 bases identical to TRBD2. This CDR3 contains 13 residues. The V and J ends lost 7 bases and 7 bases, in that order; junction bases with no gene match: 10. Germline V gene lookup returns CDR1 WSHSY and CDR2 SAAADI.

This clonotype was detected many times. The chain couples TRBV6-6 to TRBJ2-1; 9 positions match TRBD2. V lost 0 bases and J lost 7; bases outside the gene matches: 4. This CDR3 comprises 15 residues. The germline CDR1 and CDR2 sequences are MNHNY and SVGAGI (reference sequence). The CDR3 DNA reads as TGTGCCAGCAGTTACTCAAGGCTAGCGGGAAATGAGCAGTTCTTC. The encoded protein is CASSYSRLAGNEQFF.

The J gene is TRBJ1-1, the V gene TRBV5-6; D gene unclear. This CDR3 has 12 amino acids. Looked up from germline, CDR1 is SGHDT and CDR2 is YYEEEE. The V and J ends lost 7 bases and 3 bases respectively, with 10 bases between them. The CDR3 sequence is CASGGLDTEAFF. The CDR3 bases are TGTGCCAGCGGAGGGCTTGACACTGAAGCTTTCTTT. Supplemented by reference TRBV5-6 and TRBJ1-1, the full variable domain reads DAGVTQSPTHLIKTRGQQVTLRCSPKSGHDTVSWYQQALGQGPQFIFQYYEEEERQRGNFPDRFSGHQFPNYSSELNVNALLLGDSALYLCASGGLDTEAFFGQGTRLTVV.

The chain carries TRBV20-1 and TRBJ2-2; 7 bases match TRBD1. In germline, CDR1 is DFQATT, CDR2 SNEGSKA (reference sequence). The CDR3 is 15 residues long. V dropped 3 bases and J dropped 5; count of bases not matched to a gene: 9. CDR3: CSASDDRVNTGELFF. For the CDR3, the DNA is TGCAGTGCTAGCGACGACAGGGTGAATACCGGGGAGCTGTTTTTT.

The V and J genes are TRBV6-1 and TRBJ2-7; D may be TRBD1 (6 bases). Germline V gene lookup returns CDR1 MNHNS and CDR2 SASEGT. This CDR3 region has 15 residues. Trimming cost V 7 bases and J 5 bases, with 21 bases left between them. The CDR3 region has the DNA TGTGCCAGCACTCGATCCGACGGGACACTCGACGAGCAGTACTTC. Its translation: CASTRSDGTLDEQYF.

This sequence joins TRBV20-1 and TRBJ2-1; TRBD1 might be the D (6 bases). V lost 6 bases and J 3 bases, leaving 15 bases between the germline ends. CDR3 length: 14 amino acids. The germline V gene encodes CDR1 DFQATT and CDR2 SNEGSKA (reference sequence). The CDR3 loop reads CSAEAQGIYNEQFF. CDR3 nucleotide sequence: TGCAGTGCGGAGGCACAGGGAATCTACAATGAGCAGTTCTTC.

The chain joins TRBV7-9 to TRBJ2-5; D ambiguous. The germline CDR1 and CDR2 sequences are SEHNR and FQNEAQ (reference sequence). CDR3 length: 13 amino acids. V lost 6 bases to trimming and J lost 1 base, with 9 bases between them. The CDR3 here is CASSSWAQETQYF. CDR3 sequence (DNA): TGTGCCAGCAGTTCCTGGGCCCAAGAGACCCAGTACTTC.

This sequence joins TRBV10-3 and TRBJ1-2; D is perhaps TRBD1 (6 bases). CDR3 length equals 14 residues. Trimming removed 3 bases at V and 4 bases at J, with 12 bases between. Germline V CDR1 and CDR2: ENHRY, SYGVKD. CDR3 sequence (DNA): TGTGCCATCAGTGACCGTGACAGGTCCTATGGCTACACCTTC. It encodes CAISDRDRSYGYTF.

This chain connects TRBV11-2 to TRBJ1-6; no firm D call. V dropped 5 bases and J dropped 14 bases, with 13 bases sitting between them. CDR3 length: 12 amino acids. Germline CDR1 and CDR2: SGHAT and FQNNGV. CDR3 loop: CASSPNGVSLHF. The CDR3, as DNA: TGTGCCAGCAGCCCTAATGGGGTTTCCCTCCACTTT.

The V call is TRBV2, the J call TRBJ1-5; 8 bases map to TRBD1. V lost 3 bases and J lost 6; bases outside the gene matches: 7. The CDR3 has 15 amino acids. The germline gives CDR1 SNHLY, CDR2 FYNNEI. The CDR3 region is CASSDPGQGGQPQHF. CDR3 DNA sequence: TGTGCCAGCAGTGATCCTGGACAGGGTGGTCAGCCCCAGCATTTT.

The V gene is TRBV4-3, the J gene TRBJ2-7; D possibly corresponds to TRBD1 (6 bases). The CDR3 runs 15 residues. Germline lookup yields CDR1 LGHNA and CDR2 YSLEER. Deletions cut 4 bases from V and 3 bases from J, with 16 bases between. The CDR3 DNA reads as TGCGCCAGCAGCCCGAGGCTGGACAGAAACTACGAGCAGTACTTC. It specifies CASSPRLDRNYEQYF.